The sequence of this TCR beta chain was determined in a study of T cell responses to AZD1222 COVID-19 vaccine. Study-level results: Spike-specific TCR breadth and depth rose after two AZD1222 doses.

As concerns this clone: Its antigen is still unknown.

Clones were read by immunoSEQ multiplex PCR, and TCRdb kept only the in-frame ones, dropping some. The table shows about 180,000 clones, with about 86% occurring only once. The V end lost 1 base, the J end lost 0 bases, and 10 bases lay between the germline ends. This CDR3 contains 15 residues. Germline CDR1 reads LNHNV; CDR2 reads YYDKDF (reference sequence). The genes are TRBV15 and TRBJ2-7, with D hard to call. This TCR was sampled from an adult in good health. This specimen was peripheral blood, taken on day 0 of AZD1222 vaccination. CDR3 nucleotide sequence: TGTGCCACCAGCAGAGGTCCAGGAAGCTCCTACGAGCAGTACTTC. Protein: CATSRGPGSSYEQYF. The variable domain in full, with the rest retrieved from reference TRBV15 and TRBJ2-7, is DAMVIQNPRYQVTQFGKPVTLSCSQTLNHNVMYWYQQKSSQAPKLLFHYYDKDFNNEADTPDNFQSRRPNTSFCFLDIRSPGLGDTAMYLCATSRGPGSSYEQYFGPGTRLTVT.